This TCR beta chain was identified in a study of T cell responses to AZD1222 COVID-19 vaccine. General study results and limits: Just five to seven people given AZD1222 tested seropositive at baseline. Most donors were white British and more were female, and clonal diversity was possibly underestimated.

A note on this clone: Its target is not known.

The CDR3 sequence is 14 residues long. Trimming took 4 bases from V and 1 from J, leaving 11 bases between them. Germline assignment: CDR1 SGHRS and CDR2 YFSETQ. Profiled with immunoSEQ multiplex PCR; TCRdb holds only in-frame clones, not every one. This sample has about 150,000 clones, with 75% to 95% found just once. This TCR derives from an adult in good health. This material consisted of peripheral blood, taken on day 0 of AZD1222 vaccination. The chain carries TRBV5-1 and TRBJ1-1; D might be TRBD1 (6 bases). The CDR3 region is CASSTGTPNTEAFF. The CDR3 DNA follows: TGCGCCAGCAGCACAGGGACACCGAACACTGAAGCTTTCTTT.